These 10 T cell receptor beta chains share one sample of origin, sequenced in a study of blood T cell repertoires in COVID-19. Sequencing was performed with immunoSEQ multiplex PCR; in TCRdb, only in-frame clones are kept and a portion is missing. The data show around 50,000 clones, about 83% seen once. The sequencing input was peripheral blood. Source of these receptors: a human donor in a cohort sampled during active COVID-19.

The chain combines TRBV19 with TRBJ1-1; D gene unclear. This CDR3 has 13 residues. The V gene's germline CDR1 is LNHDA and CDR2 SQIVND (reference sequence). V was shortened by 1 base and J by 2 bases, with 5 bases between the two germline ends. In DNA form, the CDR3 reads TGTGCCAGTAGTATAGGAGTTAACACTGAAGCTTTCTTT. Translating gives CASSIGVNTEAFF.

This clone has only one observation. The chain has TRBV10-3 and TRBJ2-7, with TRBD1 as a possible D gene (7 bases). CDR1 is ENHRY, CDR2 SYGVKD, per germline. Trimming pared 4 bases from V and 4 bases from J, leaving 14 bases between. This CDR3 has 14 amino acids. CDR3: CAISGWDSGYEQYF. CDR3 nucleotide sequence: TGTGCCATCAGTGGATGGGACAGCGGGTACGAGCAGTACTTC.

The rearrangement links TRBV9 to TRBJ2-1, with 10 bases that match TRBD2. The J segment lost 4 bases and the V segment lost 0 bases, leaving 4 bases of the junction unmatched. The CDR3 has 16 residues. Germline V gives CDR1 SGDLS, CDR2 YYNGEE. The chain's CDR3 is CASSVGGAGGYNEQFF. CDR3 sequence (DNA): TGTGCCAGCAGCGTAGGCGGAGCGGGGGGGTACAATGAGCAGTTCTTC.

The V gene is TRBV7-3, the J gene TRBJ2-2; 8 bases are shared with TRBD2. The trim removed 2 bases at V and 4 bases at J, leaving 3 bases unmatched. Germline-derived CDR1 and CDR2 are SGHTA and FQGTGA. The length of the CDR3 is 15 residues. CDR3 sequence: CASSLWRGATGELFF. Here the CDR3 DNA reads TGTGCCAGCAGCTTATGGCGGGGGGCCACCGGGGAGCTGTTTTTT. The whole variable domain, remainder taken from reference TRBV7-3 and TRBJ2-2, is GAGVSQTPSNKVTEKGKYVELRCDPISGHTALYWYRQSLGQGPEFLIYFQGTGAADDSGLPNDRFFAVRPEGSVSTLKIQRTERGDSAVYLCASSLWRGATGELFFGEGSRLTVL.

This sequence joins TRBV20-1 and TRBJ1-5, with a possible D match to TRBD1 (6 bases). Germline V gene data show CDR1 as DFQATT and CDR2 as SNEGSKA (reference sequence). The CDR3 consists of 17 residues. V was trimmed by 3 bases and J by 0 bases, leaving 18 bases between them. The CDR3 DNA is TGCAGTGCTAGTGGGTGGGCAGGGGACACTAGCAATCAGCCCCAGCATTTT. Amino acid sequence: CSASGWAGDTSNQPQHF.

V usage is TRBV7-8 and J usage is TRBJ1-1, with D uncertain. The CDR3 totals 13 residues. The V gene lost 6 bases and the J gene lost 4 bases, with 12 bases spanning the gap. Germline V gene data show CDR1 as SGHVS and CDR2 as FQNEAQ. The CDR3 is CASRERSGTEAFF. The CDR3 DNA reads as TGTGCCAGCAGGGAGAGGTCCGGCACTGAAGCTTTCTTT.

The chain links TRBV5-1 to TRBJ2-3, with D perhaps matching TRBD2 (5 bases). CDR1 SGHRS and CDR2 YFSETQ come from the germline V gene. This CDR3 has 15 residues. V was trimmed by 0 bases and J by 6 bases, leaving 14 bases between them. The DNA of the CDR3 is TGCGCCAGCAGCTTGGACGGGATGACCCAGGATACGCAGTATTTT. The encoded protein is CASSLDGMTQDTQYF.

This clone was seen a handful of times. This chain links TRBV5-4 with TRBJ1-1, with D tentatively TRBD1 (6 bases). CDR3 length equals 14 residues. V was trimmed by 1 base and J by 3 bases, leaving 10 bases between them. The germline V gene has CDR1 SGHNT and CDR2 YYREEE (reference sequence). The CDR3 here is CASSLRGGDTEAFF. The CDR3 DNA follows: TGTGCCAGCAGCTTGAGGGGGGGGGACACTGAAGCTTTCTTT.

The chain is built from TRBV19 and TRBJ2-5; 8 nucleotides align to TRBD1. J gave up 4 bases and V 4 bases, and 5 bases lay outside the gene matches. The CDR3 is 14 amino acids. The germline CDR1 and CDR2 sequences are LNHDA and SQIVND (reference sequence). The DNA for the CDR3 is TGTGCCAGTAGTACTATAGGGACAGGAGAGACCCAGTACTTC. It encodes CASSTIGTGETQYF.

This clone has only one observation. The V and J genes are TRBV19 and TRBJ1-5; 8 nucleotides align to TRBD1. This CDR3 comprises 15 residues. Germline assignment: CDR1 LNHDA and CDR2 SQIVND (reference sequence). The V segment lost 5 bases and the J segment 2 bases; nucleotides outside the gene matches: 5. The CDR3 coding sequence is TGTGCCAGTAGTTTTCGGACAGGGCGCAATCAGCCCCAGCATTTT. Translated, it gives CASSFRTGRNQPQHF.